This T cell receptor beta chain was recovered during a study of T cell repertoires in cytomegalovirus infection. On the study more broadly: Matching HLA type and CMV infection were both indicated by public TCR beta signatures.

CDR3 size: 16 residues. Germline CDR1 DFQATT, CDR2 SNEGSKA (reference sequence). Unmatched junction bases numbered 12, after V lost 5 bases and J lost 3 bases. Many counts were recorded for this clonotype. The antigen is unknown. One entry per CDR3 protein, called by TCRdb with MiXCR from the reads. Of hundreds of thousands of distinct CDR3 sequences listed, approximately 7% were seen once; the top ten hold about 6.3%. Study outcomes and limitations: There were HLA-C-restricted CMV-specific TCR beta clonotypes dominating the ex vivo response. Identification of carriers of CMV plus the relevant HLA was achieved through cumulative public TCR beta family frequency.

The origin of this receptor is a human donor in good health (CMV status not recorded). Some clones in this sample may be carry-over from other donors' samples. V gene TRBV20-1 combines with J gene TRBJ1-3, with 8 bases lining up with TRBD1. Sequenced input: PBMCs. For the CDR3, the DNA is TGCAGTGCTCCTGACTCCAGGGGGCCGGGTGGAAACACCATATATTTT. Translating it yields CSAPDSRGPGGNTIYF.